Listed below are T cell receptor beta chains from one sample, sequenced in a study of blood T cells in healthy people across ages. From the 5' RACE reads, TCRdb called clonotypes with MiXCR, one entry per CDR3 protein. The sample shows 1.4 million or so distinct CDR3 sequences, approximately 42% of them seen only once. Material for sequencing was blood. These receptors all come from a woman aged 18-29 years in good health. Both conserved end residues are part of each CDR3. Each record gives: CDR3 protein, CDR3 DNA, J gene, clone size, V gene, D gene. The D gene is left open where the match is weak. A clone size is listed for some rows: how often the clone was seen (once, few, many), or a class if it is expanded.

CDR3 protein: CASSLLRAYSYEQYF; CDR3 DNA: TGTGCCAGCAGCCTCCTCAGGGCCTACTCCTACGAGCAGTACTTC; J gene: TRBJ2-7; clone size: few; V gene: TRBV7-9; D gene: NA
CDR3 protein: CASSQDRVHEQYF; CDR3 DNA: TGTGCCAGCAGTCAGGACAGGGTCCACGAGCAGTACTTC; J gene: TRBJ2-7; clone size: many; V gene: TRBV6-5; D gene: TRBD1
CDR3 protein: CASTNDRGAYNEQFF; CDR3 DNA: TGTGCCAGCACCAACGACAGGGGAGCCTACAATGAGCAGTTCTTC; J gene: TRBJ2-1; clone size: NA; V gene: TRBV7-2; D gene: TRBD1
CDR3 protein: CASSPTRLGNYGYTF; CDR3 DNA: TGTGCCAGCAGTCCCACTCGACTGGGAAACTATGGCTACACCTTC; J gene: TRBJ1-2; clone size: NA; V gene: TRBV6-5; D gene: NA
CDR3 protein: CSAEPTSRGADEQYF; CDR3 DNA: TGCAGTGCGGAACCCACTAGCAGGGGGGCCGACGAGCAGTACTTC; J gene: TRBJ2-7; clone size: NA; V gene: TRBV20-1; D gene: NA
CDR3 protein: CASSSSGTLSRVDGYTF; CDR3 DNA: TGTGCCAGCAGCTCCTCCGGGACGCTCAGTCGTGTTGATGGCTACACCTTC; J gene: TRBJ1-2; clone size: few; V gene: TRBV7-3; D gene: NA
CDR3 protein: CASSLARVLLGTQYF; CDR3 DNA: TGTGCCAGCAGTTTAGCGCGTGTCCTCTTGGGTACGCAGTATTTT; J gene: TRBJ2-3; clone size: NA; V gene: TRBV12-3/TRBV12-4; D gene: NA
CDR3 protein: CASSLARYIEQFF; CDR3 DNA: TGTGCCAGCAGTTTAGCTCGGTACATTGAGCAGTTCTTC; J gene: TRBJ2-1; clone size: NA; V gene: TRBV12-3/TRBV12-4; D gene: NA
CDR3 protein: CAWSTGLATKNIQYF; CDR3 DNA: TGTGCCTGGAGTACAGGGTTGGCAACCAAAAACATTCAGTACTTC; J gene: TRBJ2-4; clone size: NA; V gene: TRBV30; D gene: NA
CDR3 protein: CATKWTGSNTEAFF; CDR3 DNA: TGTGCCACGAAGTGGACAGGATCGAACACTGAAGCTTTCTTT; J gene: TRBJ1-1; clone size: NA; V gene: TRBV6-1; D gene: TRBD1
CDR3 protein: CASSWEGERDTQYF; CDR3 DNA: TGTGCCAGCAGTTGGGAGGGGGAGAGAGATACGCAGTATTTT; J gene: TRBJ2-3; clone size: few; V gene: TRBV27; D gene: NA
CDR3 protein: CSAPPGTGGTNEQFF; CDR3 DNA: TGCAGCGCCCCCCCCGGGACAGGGGGTACCAATGAGCAGTTCTTC; J gene: TRBJ2-1; clone size: once; V gene: TRBV29-1; D gene: TRBD1
CDR3 protein: CASSFAGLGGGTDTQYF; CDR3 DNA: TGTGCCAGCAGTTTTGCGGGGTTGGGTGGAGGCACAGATACGCAGTATTTT; J gene: TRBJ2-3; clone size: NA; V gene: TRBV27; D gene: NA
CDR3 protein: CASSWTSEVYEQYF; CDR3 DNA: TGCGCCAGCAGCTGGACTAGCGAAGTTTACGAGCAGTACTTC; J gene: TRBJ2-7; clone size: NA; V gene: TRBV5-1; D gene: TRBD2
CDR3 protein: CASNRVDPDTQYF; CDR3 DNA: TGTGCCAGCAACAGGGTTGACCCAGATACGCAGTATTTT; J gene: TRBJ2-3; clone size: NA; V gene: TRBV6-2/TRBV6-3; D gene: NA
CDR3 protein: CSASWGGSTDTQYF; CDR3 DNA: TGCAGTGCTAGCTGGGGGGGGAGCACAGATACGCAGTATTTT; J gene: TRBJ2-3; clone size: NA; V gene: TRBV20-1; D gene: TRBD2
CDR3 protein: CASSDRAWSSYEQYF; CDR3 DNA: TGCGCCAGCAGTGATAGGGCCTGGAGCTCCTACGAGCAGTACTTC; J gene: TRBJ2-7; clone size: NA; V gene: TRBV10-2; D gene: NA
CDR3 protein: CASSISQDREHGYTF; CDR3 DNA: TGTGCCAGCAGCATAAGCCAGGACAGGGAACATGGCTACACCTTC; J gene: TRBJ1-2; clone size: NA; V gene: TRBV9; D gene: TRBD1
CDR3 protein: CASTTWDSRRAEQYF; CDR3 DNA: TGTGCCAGCACCACTTGGGACAGCAGGCGTGCCGAGCAGTACTTC; J gene: TRBJ2-7; clone size: NA; V gene: TRBV7-9; D gene: TRBD1
CDR3 protein: CAISDPGVSNQPQHF; CDR3 DNA: TGTGCCATCAGTGATCCGGGGGTGAGCAATCAGCCCCAGCATTTT; J gene: TRBJ1-5; clone size: few; V gene: TRBV10-3; D gene: NA
CDR3 protein: CSATGLGEKLFF; CDR3 DNA: TGCAGTGCTACAGGGTTGGGTGAAAAACTGTTTTTT; J gene: TRBJ1-4; clone size: few; V gene: TRBV20-1; D gene: NA
CDR3 protein: CASSIGTSGQKQFF; CDR3 DNA: TGTGCCAGCAGTATCGGGACTAGCGGGCAGAAGCAGTTCTTC; J gene: TRBJ2-1; clone size: few; V gene: TRBV12-3/TRBV12-4; D gene: TRBD2
CDR3 protein: CASSRPGQVLEKLFF; CDR3 DNA: TGTGCCAGCAGCCGGCCGGGACAGGTCCTTGAAAAACTGTTTTTT; J gene: TRBJ1-4; clone size: NA; V gene: TRBV28; D gene: TRBD1
CDR3 protein: CASGLGTSITDTQYF; CDR3 DNA: TGTGCTAGTGGTTTGGGGACATCGATCACAGATACGCAGTATTTT; J gene: TRBJ2-3; clone size: many; V gene: TRBV12-5; D gene: NA
CDR3 protein: CASSFKGPTEAFF; CDR3 DNA: TGTGCCAGCAGCTTTAAGGGTCCCACTGAAGCTTTCTTT; J gene: TRBJ1-1; clone size: few; V gene: TRBV11-2; D gene: NA
CDR3 protein: CASGTVLNEQFF; CDR3 DNA: TGTGCCAGTGGGACAGTCCTCAATGAGCAGTTCTTC; J gene: TRBJ2-1; clone size: once; V gene: TRBV19; D gene: TRBD1
CDR3 protein: CASMRGLDTGEPFF; CDR3 DNA: TGTGCCAGCATGAGGGGGCTCGACACCGGGGAGCCGTTTTTT; J gene: TRBJ2-2; clone size: NA; V gene: TRBV6-2/TRBV6-3; D gene: TRBD1
CDR3 protein: CASSSRGPNNEQFF; CDR3 DNA: TGTGCCAGCAGCTCCCGCGGACCGAACAATGAGCAGTTCTTC; J gene: TRBJ2-1; clone size: NA; V gene: TRBV5-5; D gene: NA
CDR3 protein: CASSPYRAFTTYEQYF; CDR3 DNA: TGTGCCAGCTCACCATACAGGGCTTTTACTACCTACGAGCAGTACTTC; J gene: TRBJ2-7; clone size: NA; V gene: TRBV18; D gene: NA
CDR3 protein: CASGPGQGIYGYTF; CDR3 DNA: TGCGCCAGCGGCCCGGGACAGGGCATCTATGGCTACACCTTC; J gene: TRBJ1-2; clone size: NA; V gene: TRBV5-1; D gene: TRBD1
CDR3 protein: CAISESSPRTDYGYTF; CDR3 DNA: TGTGCCATCAGTGAGTCATCCCCCCGAACGGACTATGGCTACACCTTC; J gene: TRBJ1-2; clone size: once; V gene: TRBV10-3; D gene: NA
CDR3 protein: CASSTQGAVNEQYF; CDR3 DNA: TGTGCCAGCAGCACCCAGGGGGCAGTGAACGAGCAGTACTTC; J gene: TRBJ2-7; clone size: few; V gene: TRBV9; D gene: TRBD1
CDR3 protein: CSVVLSQANEQFF; CDR3 DNA: TGCAGCGTTGTTCTTTCCCAGGCCAATGAGCAGTTCTTC; J gene: TRBJ2-1; clone size: NA; V gene: TRBV29-1; D gene: NA
CDR3 protein: CSARDGGGQQETQYF; CDR3 DNA: TGCAGTGCTAGAGATGGGGGGGGGCAGCAAGAGACCCAGTACTTC; J gene: TRBJ2-5; clone size: NA; V gene: TRBV20-1; D gene: NA
CDR3 protein: CASSYTTGARGTEAFF; CDR3 DNA: TGTGCCAGCAGTTACACAACCGGGGCGCGGGGCACTGAAGCTTTCTTT; J gene: TRBJ1-1; clone size: few; V gene: TRBV6-5; D gene: NA
CDR3 protein: CASSSPIAGQGSYEQYF; CDR3 DNA: TGTGCCAGCAGTTCTCCCATCGCGGGACAGGGGTCCTACGAGCAGTACTTC; J gene: TRBJ2-7; clone size: few; V gene: TRBV28; D gene: TRBD1
CDR3 protein: CASSQEGTGDLLANEKLFF; CDR3 DNA: TGCGCCAGCAGCCAAGAGGGGACAGGGGACCTTCTCGCTAATGAAAAACTGTTTTTT; J gene: TRBJ1-4; clone size: NA; V gene: TRBV4-3; D gene: TRBD1